What follows are 17 T cell receptor beta chains derived from one specimen sequenced in a study of T cells in tuberculosis. Profiled with immunoSEQ multiplex PCR; TCRdb holds only in-frame clones, not every one. The sample lists roughly 32,000 clones, over 85% occurring once. Time point denoted: new active TB diagnosis, blood taken before or within 7 days of starting treatment. Sequences were derived from PBMCs, sampled at tuberculosis diagnosis. Receptor source: an adult with tuberculosis.

The chain joins TRBV27 to TRBJ2-7; 8 nucleotides line up with TRBD2. V lost 2 bases to trimming and J lost 6 bases; unmatched junction nucleotides: 12. Germline lookup yields CDR1 MNHEY and CDR2 SMNVEV (reference sequence). The CDR3 loop spans 16 amino acids. This CDR3 is CASSLRLRGGPSEQYF. The CDR3 DNA follows: TGTGCCAGCAGTTTAAGGCTTCGGGGGGGACCCTCCGAGCAGTACTTC.

The genes are TRBV28 and TRBJ2-1, with 9 positions matching TRBD1. The V gene end was trimmed by 2 bases and the J gene end by 7 bases; junction bases not matched to a gene: 6. Germline assignment: CDR1 MDHEN and CDR2 SYDVKM. The CDR3 spans 15 residues. CDR3 coding DNA: TGTGCCAGCAGTTTAAGGACAGGGGCCCGGAATGAGCAGTTCTTC. As protein: CASSLRTGARNEQFF.

The rearrangement links TRBV30 to TRBJ1-2; 7 nucleotides line up with TRBD1. V gave up 4 bases and J gave up 6 bases; unmatched junction bases: 2. CDR1 is GTSNPN and CDR2 is SVGIG in the germline V gene (reference sequence). The CDR3 length is 11 residues. DNA of the CDR3: TGTGCCTGGAACAGGGGCAATGGCTACACCTTC. The encoded protein is CAWNRGNGYTF.

V gene TRBV2 combines with J gene TRBJ1-1; 9 bases match TRBD1. J lost 0 bases, V lost 5 bases, and 7 bases had no gene match. The CDR3 is made up of 16 amino acids. The germline CDR1 and CDR2 sequences are SNHLY and FYNNEI. The CDR3 is CASSYGQGWLNTEAFF. Written as DNA, the CDR3 is TGTGCCAGCAGTTACGGACAGGGGTGGCTGAACACTGAAGCTTTCTTT. Complete variable domain (other parts from reference TRBV2 and TRBJ1-1): EPEVTQTPSHQVTQMGQEVILRCVPISNHLYFYWYRQILGQKVEFLVSFYNNEISEKSEIFDDQFSVERPDGSNFTLKIRSTKLEDSAMYFCASSYGQGWLNTEAFFGQGTRLTVV.

This chain connects TRBV29-1 to TRBJ1-2; perhaps TRBD1 as D (6 bases). V dropped 2 bases and J dropped 5 bases, with 15 bases sitting between them. Per germline, CDR1 SQVTM and CDR2 ANQGSEA. This CDR3 has 14 amino acids. In DNA form, the CDR3 reads TGCAGCGTTGAAACAGCCGACAGGCAATATGGCTACACCTTC. Its protein product is CSVETADRQYGYTF.

The chain recombines TRBV29-1 with TRBJ1-2; a weak D match, TRBD1 (5 bases). Germline V CDR1 and CDR2: SQVTM, ANQGSEA. The germline V and J ends were trimmed by 6 bases and 6 bases, with 20 bases remaining between them. The CDR3 is 14 amino acids. The CDR3 reads CSVGPGLKTDGYTF. The CDR3 coding sequence is TGCAGCGTGGGGCCGGGCCTAAAGACAGATGGCTACACCTTC.

V and J are TRBV6-5 and TRBJ1-2, with 9 bases that match TRBD1. V was pared by 7 bases and J by 7 bases, with 10 bases of the junction left unmatched. CDR3 length: 14 amino acids. Germline values: CDR1 MNHEY, CDR2 SVGAGI. CDR3 sequence reads: CASTRGQGIAGYTF. DNA of the CDR3: TGTGCCAGCACCAGAGGACAGGGGATCGCTGGCTACACCTTC.

The genes are TRBV2 and TRBJ2-5; TRBD1 matches 7 bases. The germline V gene encodes CDR1 SNHLY and CDR2 FYNNEI. Trimming removed 8 bases from V and 4 bases from J; junction bases left unmatched: 10. The CDR3 is 14 residues long. CDR3 region: CASARPGQVETQYF. The CDR3 DNA reads TGTGCCAGCGCCAGACCTGGACAGGTAGAGACCCAGTACTTC.

The chain joins TRBV4-2 to TRBJ2-3; 7 nucleotides match TRBD2. Per the germline V gene, CDR1 is LGHNA and CDR2 is YNFKEQ. V gave up 4 bases and J gave up 2 bases; unmatched junction bases: 12. The CDR3 has 17 residues. The CDR3: CASSPDGERDPTDTQYF. The CDR3 DNA reads TGTGCCAGCAGCCCCGACGGGGAGCGGGATCCCACAGATACGCAGTATTTT.

This chain connects TRBV30 to TRBJ2-5; TRBD2 aligns across 10 bases. The germline CDR1 and CDR2 sequences are GTSNPN and SVGIG (reference sequence). The V gene end was trimmed by 0 bases and the J gene end by 5 bases; junction bases not matched to a gene: 0. This CDR3 comprises 13 residues. DNA of the CDR3: TGTGCCTGGAGTGTAGCGGGAGGGGAGACCCAGTACTTC. Translated, it gives CAWSVAGGETQYF.

This sequence joins TRBV7-2 and TRBJ1-1, with 9 bases identical to TRBD1. This CDR3 spans 12 amino acids. The trim removed 6 bases at V and 7 bases at J, leaving 3 bases unmatched. Germline V gives CDR1 SGHTA, CDR2 FQGNSA. This CDR3 reads CASRRTGVEAFF. The CDR3 region has the DNA TGTGCCAGCAGAAGGACAGGGGTTGAAGCTTTCTTT.

This rearrangement joins TRBV5-1 to TRBJ2-1, with D tentatively TRBD2 (5 bases). The germline V gene has CDR1 SGHRS and CDR2 YFSETQ. V lost 0 bases and J 0 bases, leaving 10 bases between the germline ends. This CDR3 has 16 residues. Written as DNA, the CDR3 is TGCGCCAGCAGCTTGGTGCCGGGAAGCTCCTACAATGAGCAGTTCTTC. Its translation: CASSLVPGSSYNEQFF.

The chain recombines TRBV7-6 with TRBJ2-3, with TRBD2 as a possible D gene (5 bases). V was pared by 8 bases and J by 2 bases, with 14 bases between. This CDR3 spans 14 amino acids. Germline V gene data show CDR1 as SGHVS and CDR2 as FNYEAQ. The CDR3 spells CASRGDSHTDTQYF. The CDR3, as DNA: TGTGCCAGCCGGGGAGACTCGCACACAGATACGCAGTATTTT.

The V and J genes are TRBV2 and TRBJ1-1; TRBD1 is a possible D gene (5 bases). CDR3 size: 13 residues. Germline values: CDR1 SNHLY, CDR2 FYNNEI. The V end lost 6 bases, the J end lost 1 base, and 9 bases lay between the germline ends. Here the CDR3 reads CASSGQGNTEAFF. CDR3 nucleotide sequence: TGTGCCAGCAGCGGGCAGGGGAACACTGAAGCTTTCTTT.

V gene TRBV28 combines with J gene TRBJ2-5, with 11 bases matching TRBD2. V trimming: 6 bases; J trimming: 4 bases; junction bases outside the gene matches: 10. This CDR3 spans 16 amino acids. Germline V gives CDR1 MDHEN, CDR2 SYDVKM. The CDR3 spells CASRTTSGTVRETQYF. CDR3 DNA sequence: TGTGCCAGCAGAACGACTAGCGGGACTGTAAGAGAGACCCAGTACTTC.

This clone is a singleton in its sample. The chain links TRBV29-1 to TRBJ2-3; 14 bases fit TRBD2. The CDR3 runs 15 residues. CDR1 and CDR2 (germline): SQVTM, ANQGSEA. V lost 5 bases, J lost 5 bases, and 6 bases stayed unmatched. CDR3 loop: CSVRGLAGVEDTQYF. The CDR3 coding sequence is TGCAGCGTTCGGGGACTAGCGGGAGTAGAAGATACGCAGTATTTT.

This clone has just one count. CDR3: CASSSGTSGRAHEQFF. DNA for the CDR3: TGTGCCAGCAGCTCCGGGACTAGCGGGAGGGCCCATGAGCAGTTCTTC. V gene TRBV11-2 combines with J gene TRBJ2-1; TRBD2 matches 16 bases. This CDR3 region has 16 residues. V shed 4 bases and J 8 bases; nucleotides not matched to a gene: 5. CDR1 and CDR2 (germline): SGHAT, FQNNGV.